A single sample gave rise to the 19 T cell receptor beta chains below, sequenced in a study. MiXCR, run by TCRdb on the RT-PCR reads, gives a single entry per CDR3 protein. Of about 700,000 distinct CDR3 sequences listed, about 14% are singletons. Sequenced: memory CD4+ T cells from blood. These receptors originate from a female donor in good health, serving as a healthy control.

This clonotype was seen a handful of times. The chain carries TRBV12-3 or TRBV12-4 and TRBJ1-3; possible D gene TRBD1, 6 bases. V dropped 3 bases and J dropped 6 bases, with 9 bases sitting between them. The CDR3 is 13 amino acids. The CDR3 region has the DNA TGTGCCAGCAGTTTCGCAGGGGAAAACACCATATATTTT. This codes for CASSFAGENTIYF.

This clonotype was observed a handful of times. J is TRBJ2-1 and V is TRBV6-1; TRBD2 matches at 8 bases. Germline V gives CDR1 MNHNS, CDR2 SASEGT. This CDR3 spans 15 amino acids. J gave up 0 bases and V 2 bases, and 0 bases lay outside the gene matches. The CDR3 DNA follows: TGTGCCAGCAGTGAACGGGGGGGCTCCTACAATGAGCAGTTCTTC. It translates to CASSERGGSYNEQFF.

This clonotype was seen at least ten times. This rearrangement joins TRBV6-4 to TRBJ2-1, with TRBD2 identical over 7 bases. This CDR3 has 16 amino acids. The germline gives CDR1 MRHNA, CDR2 SNTAGT. V shed 3 bases, J shed 0 bases, and the junction held 5 bases outside the gene matches. CDR3 DNA sequence: TGTGCCAGCAGTGATCGGACTAGAAGCTCCTACAATGAGCAGTTCTTC. Encoded protein: CASSDRTRSSYNEQFF.

The J gene is TRBJ1-6, the V gene TRBV28, with TRBD1 matching over 7 bases. The V segment lost 4 bases and the J segment 5 bases; nucleotides outside the gene matches: 8. Germline V gene data show CDR1 as MDHEN and CDR2 as SYDVKM. The CDR3 loop spans 16 amino acids. The CDR3 region has the DNA TGTGCCAGCAGTTCACCTGGACAGGTTAATAATTCACCCCTCCACTTT. This codes for CASSSPGQVNNSPLHF.

This clonotype was found many times. This chain links TRBV4-1 with TRBJ2-5; 8 positions match TRBD2. The junction had 13 bases not matched to a gene; V was cut back by 0 bases and J by 4 bases. Germline V gene lookup returns CDR1 MGHRA and CDR2 YSYEKL. The CDR3 totals 18 residues. CDR3 nucleotides: TGCGCCAGCAGCCAAGATCTTGGCGGGAGGAAATTGGGAGAGACCCAGTACTTC. Translation gives CASSQDLGGRKLGETQYF.

Many counts were recorded for this clonotype. V gene TRBV12-3 or TRBV12-4 combines with J gene TRBJ1-5, with 8 bases identical to TRBD1. Trimming cost V 7 bases and J 7 bases; bases outside gene matches: 6. This CDR3 comprises 13 residues. Here the CDR3 reads CASTETGEQPQHF. As DNA, the CDR3 is TGTGCCAGCACCGAGACAGGGGAACAGCCCCAGCATTTT.

This clonotype was seen ten or more times. The rearrangement links TRBV7-6 to TRBJ2-2, with D possibly matching TRBD1 (6 bases). V gave up 5 bases and J gave up 6 bases, with 10 bases separating them. This CDR3 region has 13 residues. Germline V gene sequence: CDR1 SGHVS, CDR2 FNYEAQ. This CDR3 reads CASSIQGPGELFF. The CDR3 nucleotides read TGTGCCAGCAGCATACAGGGCCCCGGGGAGCTGTTTTTT.

This clonotype occurred a few times. The gene calls are TRBV6-1 and TRBJ1-5; D ambiguous. Germline CDR1 MNHNS, CDR2 SASEGT. The CDR3 is made up of 15 amino acids. V lost 6 bases and J 2 bases, leaving 14 bases between the germline ends. The CDR3 loop reads CASRTRGFGNQPQHF. The CDR3 nucleotides read TGTGCCAGCAGGACCCGGGGATTCGGCAATCAGCCCCAGCATTTT.

CDR3 residues: CASSFIGTRYTQYF. The CDR3 DNA reads TGTGCCAGCAGCTTCATAGGGACTAGATATACGCAGTATTTT. This chain connects TRBV11-2 to TRBJ2-3, with 8 bases lining up with TRBD2. J gave up 7 bases and V 3 bases, and 6 bases lay outside the gene matches. Germline V lookup: CDR1 SGHAT, CDR2 FQNNGV. CDR3 length: 14 residues. Full variable domain (rest looked up from reference TRBV11-2 and TRBJ2-3): EAGVAQSPRYKIIEKRQSVAFWCNPISGHATLYWYQQILGQGPKLLIQFQNNGVVDDSQLPKDRFSAERLKGVDSTLKIQPAKLEDSAVYLCASSFIGTRYTQYFGPGTRLTVL.

The sample holds many counts of this clonotype. This chain links TRBV7-2 with TRBJ2-2, with D perhaps TRBD1 (5 bases). Trimming shortened V by 6 bases and J by 7 bases, and 12 bases separated the two germline ends. CDR3 size: 13 residues. Germline CDR1 and CDR2: SGHTA and FQGNSA. CDR3 coding DNA: TGTGCCAGCAGAGAAAGGACAAACGGGGAGCTGTTTTTT. Its protein product is CASRERTNGELFF.

The chain is built from TRBV7-9 and TRBJ2-2; D gene unclear. Germline V gene lookup returns CDR1 SEHNR and CDR2 FQNEAQ (reference sequence). With 9 bases removed from V and 6 bases from J, the gap between germline ends came to 14 bases. The CDR3 extends over 13 amino acids. In nucleotides, the CDR3 is TGTGCCAGTAGTATCCAGATCTCCGGGGAGCTGTTTTTT. Encoded protein: CASSIQISGELFF.

This clonotype has at least ten counts. The V and J genes are TRBV10-3 and TRBJ1-2; 7 nucleotides line up with TRBD1. Germline V gene data show CDR1 as ENHRY and CDR2 as SYGVKD. J lost 7 bases, V lost 2 bases, and 7 bases had no gene match. The CDR3 spans 14 residues. The CDR3 here is CAISEGQAFGGYTF. DNA for the CDR3: TGTGCCATCAGTGAGGGACAGGCGTTTGGTGGCTACACCTTC.

At least ten counts were recorded for this clonotype. The rearrangement joins TRBV6-6 to TRBJ1-1, with TRBD1 matching over 12 bases. The CDR3 sequence is 16 residues long. V was pared by 4 bases and J by 5 bases, with 8 bases of the junction left unmatched. Per the germline V gene, CDR1 is MNHNY and CDR2 is SVGAGI (reference sequence). CDR3 region: CASSWGWGQGATEAFF. The CDR3 region has the DNA TGTGCCAGCAGTTGGGGGTGGGGACAGGGGGCGACTGAAGCTTTCTTT.

This clonotype was observed a handful of times. The J gene is TRBJ2-2, the V gene TRBV19; D not certain. The CDR3 is 16 amino acids. V dropped 4 bases and J dropped 0 bases, with 12 bases sitting between them. Germline-derived CDR1 and CDR2 are LNHDA and SQIVND (reference sequence). For the CDR3, the DNA is TGTGCCAGTAGTACCCGGGCGGTTTCGAACACCGGGGAGCTGTTTTTT. Protein product: CASSTRAVSNTGELFF.

This clonotype has a count of ten or more. This chain joins TRBV4-3 and TRBJ2-1; D gene unclear. CDR3 length: 15 residues. Germline CDR1 reads LGHNA; CDR2 reads YSLEER. Trimming stripped 0 bases from V and 5 bases from J, with 11 bases between. The CDR3 here is CASSQDTQRDNEQFF. In DNA form, the CDR3 reads TGCGCCAGCAGCCAAGATACCCAGAGAGACAATGAGCAGTTCTTC.

This clonotype was detected a few times. This sequence joins TRBV20-1 and TRBJ2-1; TRBD1 might be the D (6 bases). The CDR3 loop spans 17 amino acids. Germline V CDR1 and CDR2: DFQATT, SNEGSKA (reference sequence). The germline V and J ends were trimmed by 6 bases and 0 bases, with 21 bases remaining between them. CDR3 loop: CSARPLGQMSSYNEQFF. In DNA, the CDR3 is TGCAGTGCACGACCATTGGGACAAATGAGCTCCTACAATGAGCAGTTCTTC.

The V and J genes are TRBV6-6 and TRBJ2-4, with 9 bases aligning to TRBD1. Germline lookup yields CDR1 MNHNY and CDR2 SVGAGI (reference sequence). With 6 bases clipped from V and 8 bases from J, the junction kept 8 bases outside the gene matches. This CDR3 region has 14 residues. The CDR3 bases are TGTGCCAGCAGCTTGACAGGGGGTCGGGACATTCAGTACTTC. The encoded protein is CASSLTGGRDIQYF.

About this clonotype itself: Its ends do not fully match the called genes, so a read error is possible. The V gene is TRBV7-7, the J gene TRBJ2-1; D gene uncertain. There are 15 residues in the CDR3. Germline CDR1 and CDR2: SSHAT and FNYEAQ (reference sequence). The CDR3 spells CARSLNPGRDNEQFF. The CDR3 bases are TGTGCCAGAAGCTTAAATCCAGGACGAGACAATGAGCAGTTCTTC. The full variable domain, rest sourced from reference TRBV7-7 and TRBJ2-1, is GAGVSQSPRYKVTKRGQDVTLRCDPISSHATLYWYQQALGQGPEFLTYFNYEAQPDKSGLPSDRFSAERPEGSISTLTIQRTEQRDSAMYRCARSLNPGRDNEQFFGPGTRLTVL.

This clonotype appeared many times. This CDR3 reads CSVTGGYGEKLFF. The CDR3 nucleotides are TGCAGCGTTACAGGTGGTTACGGTGAAAAACTGTTTTTT. The gene calls are TRBV29-1 and TRBJ1-4, with D perhaps TRBD1 (5 bases). Germline loops: CDR1 SQVTM, CDR2 ANQGSEA. This CDR3 has 13 residues. Trimming left V 5 bases short and J 7 bases short, with 14 bases between.